This TCR beta chain derives from a study of OX40 agonist ivuxolimab in advanced cancers. About the study as a whole: Ivuxolimab was an agonistic, fully human IgG2 monoclonal antibody directed against OX40 (CD134), a costimulatory receptor. Intravenous ivuxolimab was administered to patients every 2 weeks at six dose levels: 0.01, 0.1, 0.3, 1.5, 3 and 10 mg/kg. Of the roughly 54 dose-escalation patients, hepatocellular carcinoma was present in approximately 20, melanoma in approximately 15, renal cell carcinoma in 9 and head and neck cancer in 9. The dose-escalation cohort was over 70% male with a mean age of about 58 years, ranging from about 20 to 85. Patients were allowed to have had prior anti-PD-1, anti-PD-L1 or anti-CTLA-4 therapy, and approximately 40% of the dose-escalation patients had been treated with checkpoint inhibitors. Partial responses occurred in three dose-escalation patients: two with cutaneous melanoma and one with hepatocellular carcinoma. Peripheral TCRbeta sequencing aimed to test whether ivuxolimab altered TCR sequence diversity and caused clonal T-cell expansion. The paper covers the monotherapy dose-escalation part of the phase I ivuxolimab trial, which included N of about 50 patients. Summary of the overall study and its limitations: After ivuxolimab, more expanded clones were found on average in CD8+ T cells than in CD4+ T cells. In partial responders in the 0.1-3.0 mg/kg groups, normalized peripheral clonal expansion was found to be among the lowest, especially among CD8+ T cells. The antigen specificity of the peripheral T cells that underwent clonal expansion was not determined. At doses of 0.1 to 3.0 mg/kg, clonal expansion of both CD4+ and CD8+ blood T cells was observed from baseline to week 6. Low levels of normalized T-cell clonal expansion were also seen in some patients who did not respond.

The trial excluded patients who had a history of autoimmune disease or were on systemic immunosuppression. Peripheral blood for TCR sequencing was collected from all dose cohorts at baseline, on cycle 4 day 1, and on cycle 7 day 1. Samples came from an open-label, multicenter, first-in-human phase I dose-escalation trial of ivuxolimab. Adults with locally advanced or metastatic head and neck squamous cell, hepatocellular, melanoma or renal cell carcinoma were enrolled in the trial. Before TCR sequencing, CD4+ T cells and CD8+ T cells from peripheral blood were sorted into separate populations. Genomic DNA was isolated from the sorted cells so that the TCRbeta CDR3 region could be sequenced. The immunoSEQ Assay was used to sequence the TCRbeta CDR3 regions. TCRdb obtained this table from immuneACCESS and retained in-frame rearrangements with V and J assigned. These tables miss some clones; where compared with another copy, unresolved V genes account for less than half of the shortfall, and the remainder is unexplained. This sample gives tens of thousands of clones in total; roughly nine tenths of them show up just once. 0.99% of the sample is held by the ten biggest clonotypes.

With regard to this clone: Its recognized antigen is unknown. No base-level quality is on record; no much larger clone is a single base apart.

This TCR derives from an adult with an advanced solid tumor such as melanoma, head and neck, liver or kidney cancer. Sequencing used CD4+ or CD8+ T cells sorted from blood, obtained in a trial of the OX40 agonist ivuxolimab.

The DNA sequence is TGCGCCAGCAGCGACCTAACATTCCGGACTAGCGGGAACACAGATACGCAGTATTTT. It encodes CASSDLTFRTSGNTDTQYF. This receptor chain uses TRBV4-1 and TRBJ2-3, with TRBD2 matching 12 junction bases. Looking up the germline V gene yields CDR1 MGHRA and CDR2 YSYEKL. The CDR3 runs 19 residues from the cysteine to the phenylalanine. The entry retains the CDR3 DNA only, 57 bases that are in frame from base 1. V and J are trimmed by 5 bases and 2 bases, and the gene matches miss 14 bases of the junction.